In its sample, the clone carrying this T cell receptor (beta chain) was seen a few times. MiXCR was run by TCRdb on the PCR reads, yielding one entry per CDR3 protein. The repertoire holds about 40,000 distinct CDR3 sequences, roughly 24% seen once, with about 0.93% in the top ten. This sample is part of a study of molecular identifiers for immune sequencing clone quantification. Trimming took off 5 bases at V and 7 bases at J, with 11 bases between the two ends. The CDR3 totals 13 residues. Germline lookup yields CDR1 SNHLY and CDR2 FYNNEI. Sequencing input: naive CD8+ T cells from blood, with Jurkat cell RNA spiked in. Subset here: FACS-sorted CD8+CD4-CCR7+CD45RA+ naive T cells. This chain uses TRBV2 with TRBJ1-4; maybe TRBD1 (5 bases). This TCR was recovered from a human donor in good health. Some libraries in this study had Jurkat cell RNA spiked in. The CDR3 region is CASSSGNSEKLFF. CDR3 DNA sequence: TGTGCCAGCAGTTCAGGGAATAGTGAAAAACTGTTTTTT.